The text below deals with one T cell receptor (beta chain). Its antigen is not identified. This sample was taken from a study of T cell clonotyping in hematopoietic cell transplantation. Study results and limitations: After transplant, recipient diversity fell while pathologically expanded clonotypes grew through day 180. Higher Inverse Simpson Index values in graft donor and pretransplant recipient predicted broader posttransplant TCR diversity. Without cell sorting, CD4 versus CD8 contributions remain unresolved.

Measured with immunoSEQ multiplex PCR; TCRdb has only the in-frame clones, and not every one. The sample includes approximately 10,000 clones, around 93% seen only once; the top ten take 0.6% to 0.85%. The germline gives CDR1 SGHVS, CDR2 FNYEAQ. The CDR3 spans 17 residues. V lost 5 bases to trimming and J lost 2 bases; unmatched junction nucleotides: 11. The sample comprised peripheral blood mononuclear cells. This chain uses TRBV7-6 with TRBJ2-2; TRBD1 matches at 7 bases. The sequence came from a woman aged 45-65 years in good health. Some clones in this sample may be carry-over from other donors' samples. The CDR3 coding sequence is TGTGCCAGCAGCGTAAACAGGGGTGACCTTAACACCGGGGAGCTGTTTTTT. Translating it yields CASSVNRGDLNTGELFF.